A single T cell receptor beta chain is shown here with its context. The sample originates from a study of blood T cell repertoires in COVID-19. Study overall: The study drew acute and convalescent COVID-19 samples from the United States, Italy and Spain.

In assigning cohorts, the study relied on participant-reported clinical history. Profiling relied on immunoSEQ multiplex PCR, and the TCRdb table lists in-frame clones only, not all of them. The sample yields about 130,000 clones, more than 80% seen once. The sample comprised PBMCs or T cells enriched from blood (not recorded which). The TCR sequence derives from a man aged 45-60 years who had recovered from COVID-19.

The CDR3 here is CASSLDREFGYTF. The CDR3 bases are TGTGCCAGCAGCTTAGACAGGGAATTTGGCTACACCTTC. This rearrangement joins TRBV7-6 to TRBJ1-2; D perhaps matches TRBD1 (6 bases). CDR1 is SGHVS, CDR2 FNYEAQ, per germline. V was clipped by 1 base and J by 7 bases, with 10 bases between them. The length of the CDR3 is 13 residues. Drawing the rest from reference TRBV7-6 and TRBJ1-2, the complete variable domain is GAGVSQSPRYKVTKRGQDVALRCDPISGHVSLYWYRQALGQGPEFLTYFNYEAQQDKSGLPNDRFSAERPEGSISTLTIQRTEQRDSAMYRCASSLDREFGYTFGSGTRLTVV.